These T cell receptor beta chains were read from a single sample in a study of blood T cell repertoires in COVID-19. TCRdb's copy holds only in-frame clones and misses some; the assay was immunoSEQ multiplex PCR. The sample holds about 200,000 clones; 65% to 90% are singletons and the top ten take roughly 5.2%. Input material: PBMCs or T cells enriched from blood (not recorded which). Every receptor here comes from a woman in her fifties or sixties with acute COVID-19. The CDR3 runs from the conserved cysteine through the conserved F or W. Fields, in order: J gene, clone size, V gene, CDR3 protein. Size is omitted from some rows. Given values are once, few, many or a class for expanded clones.

>TRBJ1-1|once|TRBV7-2
CASSLVGGAEAFF
>TRBJ1-4|-|TRBV30
CAWSVMGQGSEKLFF
>TRBJ2-1|once|TRBV4-3
CASSQGLGAGPPRNEQFF
>TRBJ2-7|-|TRBV10-2
CASSEGSMGQRSYEQYF
>TRBJ2-7|-|TRBV7-2
CASSLAQPAGGPVYEQYF
>TRBJ1-5|-|TRBV2
CASSWTGFGQPQHF
>TRBJ2-1|-|TRBV9
CASSVSGLPSHEQFF
>TRBJ1-5|-|TRBV7-2
CASSLGLVAQPQHF
>TRBJ1-2|once|TRBV9
CASSVEVQEAKGYTF
>TRBJ2-4|once|TRBV3-1/TRBV3-2
CASSPVAGMRAKNIQYF
>TRBJ2-1|-|TRBV4-3
CASSQGFVMDRGDEQFF
>TRBJ2-1|once|TRBV7-8
CASSPRTGPYGEQFF
>TRBJ1-5|-|TRBV7-2
CASSLGTGFGNQPQHF
>TRBJ2-1|-|TRBV29-1
CSVVVSGSSSYNEQFF
>TRBJ2-2|-|TRBV5-1
CASRISRELFF
>TRBJ2-3|-|TRBV9
CASSVGGGHSTDTQYF
>TRBJ2-2|-|TRBV7-9
CASSFTANTGELFF
>TRBJ1-1|-|TRBV30
CAWLGQSNTEAFF
>TRBJ2-2|once|TRBV5-6
CASSLPGANTGELFF
>TRBJ1-3|-|TRBV11-2
CASSLGPGGNTIYF
>TRBJ2-2|-|TRBV4-2
CASSHRESGELFF
>TRBJ1-5|-|TRBV7-6
CASSLANRNSNQPQHF
>TRBJ2-3|-|TRBV25-1
CASSGATADTQYF
>TRBJ1-6|-|TRBV3-1/TRBV3-2
CASSPTGSNSPLHF
>TRBJ1-4|few|TRBV20-1
CSAEGPGKLFF
>TRBJ1-5|-|TRBV28
CASSLSGSGPQHF
>TRBJ2-5|-|TRBV5-1
CASSSGGGVKETQYF
>TRBJ2-1|-|TRBV11-2
CASTYPGGAGKNEQFF
>TRBJ2-1|-|TRBV9
CASSERTVDNEQFF
>TRBJ2-2|-|TRBV9
CASSVGQVGAGELFF
>TRBJ1-5|-|TRBV12-3/TRBV12-4
CASSELLNQPQHF
>TRBJ2-7|-|TRBV7-8
CASSPVVAGVYEQYF
>TRBJ2-2|-|TRBV24-1
CATSRPGNTGELFF
>TRBJ1-2|-|TRBV19
CASRSSGAAYGYTF
>TRBJ2-5|-|TRBV30
CAWSLSGSTYQETQYF
>TRBJ2-1|-|TRBV10-3
CATNPNPGQNNEQFF
>TRBJ2-3|-|TRBV6-1
CASSEGLQNTDTQYF
>TRBJ2-7|-|TRBV4-1
CASSLQKLAPSYEQYF
>TRBJ2-1|-|TRBV4-2
CASSQDQGTNSPGIYNEQFF
>TRBJ1-6|-|TRBV5-4
CASSGPGQGALKANSPLHF
>TRBJ1-3|-|TRBV5-4
CASSLGAPNSGNTIYF
>TRBJ2-7|-|TRBV25-1
CASRPAGSYEQYF